This T cell receptor beta chain was sequenced during a study of blood T cell repertoires in COVID-19. Seattle patients were enrolled while actively infected and followed longitudinally. Trimming removed 5 bases from V and 6 bases from J; junction bases left unmatched: 7. Germline V gives CDR1 MDHEN, CDR2 SYDVKM. This CDR3 is built from 14 residues. This table comes from immunoSEQ multiplex PCR, and its TCRdb copy is limited to in-frame clones, with some not included. The sample includes 230,000 or so clones, about four fifths of them seen just once. The chain links TRBV28 to TRBJ1-2, with 9 bases lining up with TRBD1. What was sequenced was peripheral blood. The TCR sequence derives from a woman aged 80 or over with COVID-19, enrolled during active disease. CDR3 nucleotides: TGTGCCAGCAGTCTAACCGGACAGGGGCATGGCTACACCTTC. As protein: CASSLTGQGHGYTF.